The 3 T cell receptor beta chains given below trace back to one sample, sequenced in a study of T cells in localized non-small cell lung cancer. Profiled with immunoSEQ multiplex PCR; TCRdb holds only in-frame clones, not every one. This sample carries roughly 30,000 clones, approximately 94% of them seen once, and the ten largest clones take around 0.77%. The input for sequencing was peripheral blood, taken before any cancer treatment. These receptors all come from a woman between 40 and 69 years old with stage I lung adenocarcinoma.

J is TRBJ1-2 and V is TRBV29-1; the match to TRBD1 covers 8 bases. Germline values: CDR1 SQVTM, CDR2 ANQGSEA. V shed 7 bases, J shed 5 bases, and the junction held 9 bases outside the gene matches. The CDR3 totals 13 residues. Here the CDR3 reads CSAGTTGEYGYTF. As DNA, the CDR3 is TGCAGCGCTGGGACGACAGGGGAGTATGGCTACACCTTC.

CDR3 bases: TGTGCCAGCTCACCAAGACCGAAGATAGACGAGCAGTACTTC. Amino acids: CASSPRPKIDEQYF. The J gene is TRBJ2-7, the V gene TRBV18; D unresolved. Germline assignment: CDR1 KGHSH and CDR2 LQKENI. The CDR3 sequence is 14 residues long. V lost 2 bases to trimming and J lost 5 bases, with 13 bases between them.

The chain recombines TRBV7-9 with TRBJ2-2; TRBD2 agrees at 15 bases. Germline assignment: CDR1 SEHNR and CDR2 FQNEAQ (reference sequence). The CDR3 is 18 residues long. Trimming took 5 bases from V and 6 from J; bases not matched to a gene: 10. The CDR3: CASSPFGLAGGAPGELFF. The DNA for the CDR3 is TGTGCCAGCAGCCCCTTCGGACTAGCGGGAGGGGCCCCCGGGGAGCTGTTTTTT.